Below, 10 T cell receptor beta chains from the same sample are listed, as sequenced in a study of early T cells in non-severe SARS-CoV-2 infection. Each CDR3 protein is one row after TCRdb ran MiXCR on the 5' RACE reads. The sample contains fewer than 55,000 distinct CDR3 sequences, roughly 4% of which appear only once. Sequenced material: whole blood. The receptors derive from an adult who was a healthcare worker with PCR-confirmed SARS-CoV-2 infection or an uninfected control (not recorded which).

There are many counts of this clonotype. The chain couples TRBV13 to TRBJ1-3; D gene uncertain. CDR1 PRHDT and CDR2 FYEKMQ come from the germline V gene (reference sequence). The length of the CDR3 is 13 residues. V lost 5 bases to trimming and J lost 2 bases, with 7 bases between them. For the CDR3, the DNA is TGTGCCAGCAGCCCCCCGGCTGGAAACACCATATATTTT. It translates to CASSPPAGNTIYF.

This clonotype was found many times. This chain links TRBV14 with TRBJ2-7; D is ambiguous. V was cut by 0 bases and J by 7 bases, with 10 bases left in between. This CDR3 has 13 residues. The germline V gene encodes CDR1 SGHDN and CDR2 FVKESK. In DNA, the CDR3 is TGTGCCAGCAGCCAAGATCACAGACGAGAGCAGTACTTC. The encoded protein is CASSQDHRREQYF.

This clonotype was seen repeatedly, ten times or more. The genes are TRBV19 and TRBJ2-2; D might be TRBD1 or TRBD2, each matching 5 bases. The V end lost 6 bases, the J end lost 2 bases, and 13 bases lay between the germline ends. Per germline, CDR1 LNHDA and CDR2 SQIVND (reference sequence). The CDR3 sequence is 15 residues long. The CDR3 DNA follows: TGTGCCAGTAGCCCGGGGACGGGTAACACCGGGGAGCTGTTTTTT. Its protein is CASSPGTGNTGELFF.

This clonotype was observed many times. This chain uses TRBV27 with TRBJ2-4; D is perhaps TRBD1 (6 bases). Germline V gene lookup returns CDR1 MNHEY and CDR2 SMNVEV (reference sequence). V dropped 2 bases and J dropped 8 bases, with 22 bases sitting between them. The CDR3 length is 17 residues. DNA for the CDR3: TGTGCCAGCAGTTTAACCGGGGTGGGGGCTGTCTCCGACATTCAGTACTTC. Protein product: CASSLTGVGAVSDIQYF.

In this sample, this clonotype turned up many times. This chain joins TRBV11-2 and TRBJ2-7; D unresolved. CDR1 is SGHAT, CDR2 FQNNGV, per germline. V dropped 3 bases and J dropped 3 bases, with 6 bases sitting between them. CDR3 length: 12 residues. The CDR3 here is CASSLGYYEQYF. The CDR3, as DNA: TGTGCCAGCAGCTTGGGCTACTACGAGCAGTACTTC. The variable domain in full, with the rest retrieved from reference TRBV11-2 and TRBJ2-7, is EAGVAQSPRYKIIEKRQSVAFWCNPISGHATLYWYQQILGQGPKLLIQFQNNGVVDDSQLPKDRFSAERLKGVDSTLKIQPAKLEDSAVYLCASSLGYYEQYFGPGTRLTVT.

J is TRBJ2-3 and V is TRBV7-6; D ambiguous. Germline lookup yields CDR1 SGHVS and CDR2 FNYEAQ. Trimming removed 3 bases from V and 3 bases from J, with 7 bases in between. This CDR3 comprises 13 residues. CDR3 amino acids: CASSFYQTDTQYF. The CDR3 region has the DNA TGTGCCAGCAGCTTCTACCAAACAGATACGCAGTATTTT.

At least ten counts were recorded for this clonotype. The chain couples TRBV6-1 to TRBJ2-1; 8 bases align to TRBD1. From germline, CDR1 is MNHNS and CDR2 SASEGT. The CDR3 runs to 15 residues. J was trimmed by 4 bases and V by 3 bases; bases with no gene match: 5. The DNA for the CDR3 is TGTGCCAGCAGTGACGGGCAGGGGGCTTACAATGAGCAGTTCTTC. It yields the protein CASSDGQGAYNEQFF.

This clonotype has ten or more counts. V and J are TRBV18 and TRBJ2-5; TRBD2 matches 11 bases. Germline CDR1 reads KGHSH; CDR2 reads LQKENI. This CDR3 has 18 amino acids. V shed 6 bases, J shed 4 bases, and the junction held 16 bases outside the gene matches. The CDR3, as DNA: TGTGCCAGCTCTCTACTCGGCCGACTAGCGGGAACCCGAGAGACCCAGTACTTC. It translates to CASSLLGRLAGTRETQYF.

The chain uses TRBV7-9 and TRBJ1-1, with 8 bases that match TRBD1. The trim removed 6 bases at V and 5 bases at J, leaving 8 bases unmatched. The CDR3 has 14 residues. Germline assignment: CDR1 SEHNR and CDR2 FQNEAQ (reference sequence). The CDR3 loop is CASSFGQGGTEAFF. DNA of the CDR3: TGTGCCAGCAGTTTTGGACAGGGAGGAACTGAAGCTTTCTTT.

The genes are TRBV20-1 and TRBJ1-6; D call uncertain. Trimming pared 0 bases from V and 0 bases from J, leaving 12 bases between. The CDR3 contains 17 residues. Germline V gives CDR1 DFQATT, CDR2 SNEGSKA (reference sequence). For the CDR3, the DNA is TGCAGTGCTAGAGATAGCCGCCTGAGCTCCTATAATTCACCCCTCCACTTT. Its protein is CSARDSRLSSYNSPLHF.